A selection of T cell receptor beta chains follows, all from one sample in a study of OX40 agonist ivuxolimab in advanced cancers. This table comes from immunoSEQ multiplex PCR, and its TCRdb copy is limited to in-frame clones, with some not included. The table includes about 81,000 clones, about 86% detected once. This specimen consisted of CD4+ or CD8+ T cells sorted from blood, obtained in a trial of the OX40 agonist ivuxolimab. The receptors were gathered from an adult with an advanced solid tumor such as melanoma, head and neck, liver or kidney cancer. The CDR3 runs from the conserved cysteine through the conserved F or W. D genes are given only for firm matches. Some rows have no size entry. The others give once, few or many, or a class for an expanded clone.

TRBV6-5	-	-	16	TRBJ2-6	TGTGCCAGCAGTTACTCAGGGTATGGTGGGGCCAACGTCCTGACTTTC	CASSYSGYGGANVLTF
TRBV7-2	-	-	16	TRBJ2-3	TGTGCCAGCAGCTTAGGTATTGGAAGGGACACAGATACGCAGTATTTT	CASSLGIGRDTDTQYF
TRBV10-1	-	TRBD1	15	TRBJ2-3	TGCGCCAGCAGTGATTATACAGGGGGCGCAAATACGCAGTATTTT	CASSDYTGGANTQYF
TRBV9	few	TRBD2	13	TRBJ2-1	TGTGCCAGCAGCGCGGGGGGCTACAATGAGCAGTTCTTC	CASSAGGYNEQFF
TRBV6-5	-	-	12	TRBJ2-7	TGTGCCAGCAGGGCTGACAGCTACGAGCAGTACTTC	CASRADSYEQYF
TRBV10-3	-	TRBD2	16	TRBJ2-1	TGTGCCACGGGACTAGCGGACCTAAGCTCCTACAATGAGCAGTTCTTC	CATGLADLSSYNEQFF
TRBV28	-	-	16	TRBJ2-1	TGTGCCAGCAGTACCCGCCGAACTCCCTCCTACAATGAGCAGTTCTTC	CASSTRRTPSYNEQFF
TRBV23-1	-	-	15	TRBJ2-5	TGCGCCATCAGGATAAAGGGGACGGCTCAAGAGACCCAGTACTTC	CAIRIKGTAQETQYF
TRBV7-9	-	-	14	TRBJ2-1	TGTGCCAGCAGCCCTCGGGACCCTCTCAATGAGCAGTTCTTC	CASSPRDPLNEQFF
TRBV27	-	-	13	TRBJ2-1	TGTGCCAGCAGTTCACACCCATTCGGGGAGCAGTTCTTC	CASSSHPFGEQFF
TRBV18	-	TRBD1	13	TRBJ2-5	TGTGCCAGCTCACTTTCACAGGGGGAGACCCAGTACTTC	CASSLSQGETQYF
TRBV5-6	-	-	16	TRBJ1-4	TGTGCCAGCATCGCCCTTTGGGGCGCCGATAATGAAAAACTGTTTTTT	CASIALWGADNEKLFF
TRBV28	few	TRBD1	15	TRBJ1-6	TGTGCCAGCAGTCCCCGGACAGGATTTAATTCACCCCTCCACTTT	CASSPRTGFNSPLHF
TRBV6-1	-	-	15	TRBJ1-1	TGTGCCAGCAGTGAAGCGGGGTGGAGGGGCACTGAAGCTTTCTTT	CASSEAGWRGTEAFF
TRBV7-9	-	-	14	TRBJ2-2	TGTGCCAACCTGGACACCCCGAACACCGGGGAGCTGTTTTTT	CANLDTPNTGELFF
TRBV11-2	once	TRBD1	16	TRBJ1-6	TGTGCCAGCAGCTTAGTGGAATCCAGGGGGCGAGCACCCCTCCACTTT	CASSLVESRGRAPLHF
TRBV27	-	-	14	TRBJ2-5	TGTGCCAGCAGTTTATCAGCGGCCCAAGAGACCCAGTACTTC	CASSLSAAQETQYF
TRBV28	-	-	11	TRBJ1-5	TGTGCCAGCAGCCTAAATCAGCCCCAGCATTTT	CASSLNQPQHF
TRBV27	-	-	14	TRBJ1-1	TGTGCCAGCAGTACCGCCCGTTCTCGCACTGAAGCTTTCTTT	CASSTARSRTEAFF
TRBV19	-	-	14	TRBJ1-1	TGTGCCAGTAGGACAGGCCGGATGAACACTGAAGCTTTCTTT	CASRTGRMNTEAFF
TRBV29-1	-	TRBD1	13	TRBJ2-1	TGCAGCGTTTATTTGGACAGGGACAATGAGCAGTTCTTC	CSVYLDRDNEQFF
TRBV28	-	-	11	TRBJ1-1	TGTGCCAGCAGCTCCCGGGCGGAAGCTTTCTTT	CASSSRAEAFF
TRBV18	-	-	17	TRBJ1-1	TGTGCCAGCTCACCACTCAGTAGAGGGGTTACTAACACTGAAGCTTTCTTT	CASSPLSRGVTNTEAFF
TRBV21-1	-	-	18	TRBJ1-4	TGTGCCAGCAGCAAACGCCAGGGACAGGGTATTGTTGGGGAAAAACTGTTTTTT	CASSKRQGQGIVGEKLFF
TRBV11-2	-	TRBD2	15	TRBJ2-1	TGTGCCAGCAGCAGATTAGCGGGGGCTTACAATGAGCAGTTCTTC	CASSRLAGAYNEQFF
TRBV28	-	TRBD1	14	TRBJ1-2	TGTGCCAGCAGCCCAACCACAGGGGGGGAGCGCTTCACCTTC	CASSPTTGGERFTF
TRBV5-1	-	-	11	TRBJ2-2	TGCGCCAGCAGTTCCGCCGGGGAGCTGTTTTTT	CASSSAGELFF
TRBV4-1	-	-	17	TRBJ1-5	TGCGCCAGCAGCCAAGCGGAGAGGGGGAGCGGCAATCAGCCCCAGCATTTT	CASSQAERGSGNQPQHF
TRBV4-2	-	-	17	TRBJ2-1	TGTGCCAGCAGCCAAGATCTACTAGGAAGCTCCTACAATGAGCAGTTCTTC	CASSQDLLGSSYNEQFF
TRBV5-1	-	-	13	TRBJ1-5	TGCGCCAGCAGCATAACAGGCAATCAGCCCCAGCATTTT	CASSITGNQPQHF
TRBV9	-	TRBD1	14	TRBJ1-5	TGTGCCCTCACAGGGGGGCATAGCAATCAGCCCCAGCATTTT	CALTGGHSNQPQHF
TRBV30	-	TRBD1	14	TRBJ2-4	TGTGCCTGGAGGGAACAGGGGGGCAAAAACATTCAGTACTTC	CAWREQGGKNIQYF
TRBV2	-	-	15	TRBJ2-1	TGTGCCAGCAGTGAACCCAGCCCCCGGGACAATGAGCAGTTCTTC	CASSEPSPRDNEQFF
TRBV13	-	-	13	TRBJ2-7	TGTGCCAGCAGCTTCCTCACGGGCGCCGAGCAGTACTTC	CASSFLTGAEQYF
TRBV6-4	-	TRBD2	15	TRBJ2-3	TGTGCCAGCAGTGACGGGACTAGCGGGACAGATACGCAGTATTTT	CASSDGTSGTDTQYF
TRBV13	once	TRBD1	15	TRBJ2-3	TGTGCCAGCAGCTTTGGGACAGGGGGCAGGGATACGCAGTATTTT	CASSFGTGGRDTQYF
TRBV5-6	-	-	16	TRBJ2-1	TGTGCCAGCAGCTTTGTCGCGTCGAGCTCCTACAATGAGCAGTTCTTC	CASSFVASSSYNEQFF
TRBV2	-	-	14	TRBJ2-6	TGTGCCAGCAAAAGGGTGGGTGGGGCCAACGTCCTGACTTTC	CASKRVGGANVLTF
TRBV13	-	-	13	TRBJ2-1	TGTGCCAGCAGCTTTCAGGGTCTCAATGAGCAGTTCTTC	CASSFQGLNEQFF
TRBV4-1	-	-	13	TRBJ2-5	TGCGCCAGCAGCCAAGGAATCGAAGAGACCCAGTACTTC	CASSQGIEETQYF
TRBV28	-	-	14	TRBJ2-3	TGTGCCATCTCAGACAGTGCTAGCACAGATACGCAGTATTTT	CAISDSASTDTQYF
TRBV21-1	-	-	17	TRBJ2-5	TGTGCCAGCAGCAGGGTAAGCGGACAGGAGCCGGGGGAGACCCAGTACTTC	CASSRVSGQEPGETQYF
TRBV6-6	-	-	14	TRBJ1-1	TGTGCCAGCAGCCGGGGGGCAGTGAACACTGAAGCTTTCTTT	CASSRGAVNTEAFF
TRBV6-4	once	-	14	TRBJ2-3	TGTGCCAGCAGTGACGCGGGGAACACAGATACGCAGTATTTT	CASSDAGNTDTQYF
TRBV6-5	-	-	15	TRBJ1-1	TGTGCCAGCAGTTCCATCAGGGTTTCGGACACTGAAGCTTTCTTT	CASSSIRVSDTEAFF
TRBV18	-	-	12	TRBJ2-7	TGTGCCAGCTCACCGGGCAGGGACGAGCAGTACTTC	CASSPGRDEQYF
TRBV27	-	-	9	TRBJ2-7	TGTCCTCGGCCGTACGAGCAGTACTTC	CPRPYEQYF
TRBV27	few	-	15	TRBJ1-5	TGTGCCACTAGGGGCCAAAATCCCTCCAATCAGCCCCAGCATTTT	CATRGQNPSNQPQHF
TRBV11-2	once	-	14	TRBJ2-1	TGTGCCAGCAGCGGACAGTTACAGGGCAATGAGCAGTTCTTC	CASSGQLQGNEQFF
TRBV28	-	-	11	TRBJ2-1	TGTGCCAGCAGTGGGATAAATGAGCAGTTCTTC	CASSGINEQFF
TRBV5-4	-	-	13	TRBJ1-2	TGTGCCAGCAGCTTAGCAGGGGCGGGTGGCTACACCTTC	CASSLAGAGGYTF
TRBV28	-	-	13	TRBJ2-5	TGTGCCAGCAGGGTGGGGGGAGACGAGACCCAGTACTTC	CASRVGGDETQYF
TRBV28	once	TRBD1	15	TRBJ1-5	TGTGCCAGCAACCCAAGACAGGGGGCTACTCAGCCCCAGCATTTT	CASNPRQGATQPQHF
TRBV11-2	-	TRBD2	19	TRBJ2-1	TGTGCCAGCAGCTTAAACCCTCCCGGACTAGCGGGAAAAATGGGTGAGCAGTTCTTC	CASSLNPPGLAGKMGEQFF
TRBV30	-	TRBD2	14	TRBJ2-3	TGTGCCTGGAACCGACTAGCGGGAACAGATACGCAGTATTTT	CAWNRLAGTDTQYF
TRBV25-1	-	TRBD1	15	TRBJ2-7	TGTGCCAGCAGTGACCTCGGACAGGGGGGGTACGAGCAGTACTTC	CASSDLGQGGYEQYF
TRBV5-4	-	-	14	TRBJ2-5	TGTGCCAGCAGCCAGGGGGGCCCTCAAGAGACCCAGTACTTC	CASSQGGPQETQYF
TRBV14	once	TRBD2	16	TRBJ2-1	TGTGCCAGCAGCCAAGATAGGCTAGCGGGATTCTATGAGCAGTTCTTC	CASSQDRLAGFYEQFF
TRBV21-1	-	-	14	TRBJ1-2	TGTGCCAGCAGCAAGAAGGGCCCGCCGGACGGCTACACCTTC	CASSKKGPPDGYTF
TRBV4-2	few	TRBD2	14	TRBJ2-3	TGTGCCAGCAGACCTAGCGGGAGCTCGGATACGCAGTATTTT	CASRPSGSSDTQYF